This T cell receptor beta chain is from a study of T cells in women clearing cervical HPV infection. On the study more broadly: Cases' blood sampling followed lesion detection by median roughly five months (90 to 200).

Libraries were prepared by immunoSEQ multiplex PCR; TCRdb keeps only in-frame clonotypes and omits some of them. The sample has 15,000 to 20,000 clones; the top ten hold approximately 12%. Germline V gene lookup returns CDR1 MNHNS and CDR2 SASEGT. The CDR3 has 15 amino acids. The junction had 8 bases not matched to a gene; V was cut back by 6 bases and J by 4 bases. Turning to this clone: Its antigen is not known. The read gets to within 3 residues of the CDR3 end, and the germline J gene fills in the rest.

Findings and caveats of the study: Controls had more TRBV6-7 (0.16%) than cases (roughly 0.11%).

This TCR derives from a woman between 18 and 69 years old with a cervical HPV16 infection that either progressed to CIN3+ or cleared (not recorded which). The sample taken for sequencing was blood buffy coat. The genes are TRBV6-1 and TRBJ1-4, with 7 bases identical to TRBD1. CDR3 in amino acids: CASSEQGFSNEKLFF. The CDR3 DNA, read in part, is TGTGCCAGCAGCGAACAGGGGTTTAGTAATGAAAAA.